This TCR beta chain derives from a study of T cells in Graves' hyperthyroidism and ophthalmopathy. Broader study findings: Ophthalmopathy could be told apart from stable hyperthyroidism with a 13 V-J model.

Of note for this clonotype: Its antigen is currently unknown. A junction boundary mismatches the germline segment, possibly from a read error.

From RNA transcripts, TCR beta CDR3 regions were amplified. HTBI primers drove first-round RT-PCR of the TCR CDR3. Each CDR3 protein gets one entry after TCRdb re-called the multiplex PCR reads with MiXCR. Seen here are roughly 96,000 distinct CDR3 sequences, approximately 56% observed once, and the top ten hold around 30%. The CDR3 loop spans 16 amino acids. Patients between 18 and 65 years old had hyperthyroidism, newly diagnosed and lasting under 2 months. Sequencing used blood. The receptor was derived from a woman aged 40 to 50 with Graves' hyperthyroidism. This chain links TRBV12-3 or TRBV12-4 with TRBJ1-4, with D possibly being TRBD1 (5 bases). CDR3 in amino acids: CASSLSRTSRSEKLLF. DNA for the CDR3: TGTGCCAGCAGTTTGAGTCGGACATCACGGAGCGAAAAACTGTTATTT.